This T cell receptor (beta chain) was sequenced during a study of blood T cell repertoires in COVID-19. Study as a whole: The cDNA or gDNA used as material had been derived from T cells, B-cell-depleted T cells, or PBMCs.

In the authors' workflow: Reference gene primer amplification yielded estimated nucleated cell counts. Data came from immunoSEQ multiplex PCR; TCRdb stores just in-frame clones and leaves some out. The V and J calls and the clone size are those of that table, but D and trimming were determined from the DNA. Of hundreds of thousands of clones listed, just under 90% are singletons. V lost 5 bases and J 10 bases, leaving 12 bases between the germline ends. The CDR3 consists of 12 residues. The germline gives CDR1 SGHAT, CDR2 FQNNGV. What was sequenced was peripheral blood. This receptor was identified in a woman in her late teens or twenties with acute or convalescent COVID-19. The chain carries TRBV11-2 and TRBJ2-1, with TRBD1 as a possible D gene (5 bases). DNA for the CDR3: TGTGCCAGCAGCCCCCAGGGTTTCGAGCAGTTCTTC. Its translation: CASSPQGFEQFF.